Following are 4 T cell receptor beta chains from one sample sequenced in a study of Ad26.COV2.S vaccination and SARS-CoV-2 variants. Here immunoSEQ multiplex PCR was the method, and the copy in TCRdb shows in-frame clones only, minus some. The sample yields some 340,000 clones, 85% seen once. Treatment given: roughly 20 received Ad26.COV2.S at low or high dose, single or two shots; 5 received placebo; per-sample allocation not given. Sampling happened 63 days after the first vaccine or placebo injection. The sequencing here drew on peripheral blood, taken in a trial of Ad26.COV2.S vaccine versus placebo. The receptors come from a person between 18 and 59 years old who received the Ad26.COV2.S COVID-19 vaccine or a placebo.

The chain is built from TRBV7-9 and TRBJ1-2, with D uncertain. Trimming took 1 base from V and 7 from J, leaving 7 bases between them. The V gene's germline CDR1 is SEHNR and CDR2 FQNEAQ (reference sequence). The CDR3 has 12 amino acids. The CDR3 protein is CASSLGERGYTF. DNA of the CDR3: TGTGCCAGCAGCTTAGGGGAACGTGGCTACACCTTC.

The chain has TRBV28 and TRBJ1-2, with D perhaps matching TRBD1 (5 bases). Germline-derived CDR1 and CDR2 are MDHEN and SYDVKM. Deletions cut 3 bases from V and 3 bases from J, with 8 bases between. The CDR3 runs to 13 residues. The CDR3 DNA follows: TGTGCCAGCAGTTTCGGGGGGTACTATGGCTACACCTTC. Translation gives CASSFGGYYGYTF.

This clone was counted a few times. The genes are TRBV21-1 and TRBJ2-6. TRBV21-1 is termed a pseudogene. The CDR3 has 18 amino acids. CDR3 in DNA: TGTGCCAGCAGCAAAGGATACGGACCTTACTCTGGGGCCAACGTCCTGACTTTC. Translating it yields CASSKGYGPYSGANVLTF.

The chain is built from TRBV2 and TRBJ1-1; tentative D call: TRBD1 (6 bases). Germline values: CDR1 SNHLY, CDR2 FYNNEI. V was clipped by 5 bases and J by 3 bases, with 10 bases between them. CDR3 length: 13 residues. The CDR3 loop is CASSKQGDTEAFF. DNA for the CDR3: TGTGCCAGCAGTAAACAGGGAGACACTGAAGCTTTCTTT.